Below, one T cell receptor beta chain is given with its context. 5'RACE with constant-segment primers built TCRalpha and TCRbeta cDNA libraries with UMIs. One entry per CDR3 protein results from TCRdb running MiXCR on the 5' RACE reads. The data hold 540,000 or so distinct CDR3 sequences, with around 21% observed a single time. The data derive from a study of T-cell memory formation after mild COVID-19. The V and J ends lost 2 bases and 3 bases respectively, with 5 bases between them. Looked up from germline, CDR1 is MDHEN and CDR2 is SYDVKM. The CDR3 consists of 12 residues. The V and J genes are TRBV28 and TRBJ2-7; D remains ambiguous. What was sequenced was PBMCs or a T cell subset sorted from them (not recorded which). The source is an adult woman who had mild COVID-19 (a few samples of this study predate the infection). Cell type and time point are not known. CDR3 residues: CASSLPYYEQYF. CDR3 bases: TGTGCCAGCAGTTTACCTTACTACGAGCAGTACTTC.